This is a list of T cell receptor beta chains from one sample in a study of blood T cell repertoires in COVID-19. The table came from immunoSEQ multiplex PCR; TCRdb's copy has only in-frame clones and leaves some out. The table includes 200,000 to 250,000 clones, about 85% detected once. What was sequenced was peripheral blood. These receptors all stem from a man between 65 and 80 years old with acute or convalescent COVID-19. Both conserved end residues are part of each CDR3. Fields, in order: V gene, J gene, CDR3 protein.

V gene: TRBV3-1/TRBV3-2; J gene: TRBJ1-1; CDR3 protein: CASSQGPNAEAFF
V gene: TRBV11-2; J gene: TRBJ2-3; CDR3 protein: CASSLDGLITDTQYF
V gene: TRBV6-5; J gene: TRBJ1-1; CDR3 protein: CASSYGGPTEAFF
V gene: TRBV27; J gene: TRBJ2-5; CDR3 protein: CASGFLAGASRETQYF
V gene: TRBV9; J gene: TRBJ2-2; CDR3 protein: CASSEGTVNTGELFF
V gene: TRBV18; J gene: TRBJ1-1; CDR3 protein: CASSPHRGMNTEAFF
V gene: TRBV7-9; J gene: TRBJ2-1; CDR3 protein: CASSARPGGSYNEQFF
V gene: TRBV6-1; J gene: TRBJ2-1; CDR3 protein: CASSEAGLAAYNEQFF
V gene: TRBV7-9; J gene: TRBJ2-7; CDR3 protein: CASSSSGFSSSEQYF
V gene: TRBV6-5; J gene: TRBJ2-1; CDR3 protein: CASSFLQGSSYNEQFF
V gene: TRBV11-2; J gene: TRBJ2-7; CDR3 protein: CASSLVGQGAYEQYF
V gene: TRBV3-1/TRBV3-2; J gene: TRBJ2-5; CDR3 protein: CASSQGTGQETQYF
V gene: TRBV5-1; J gene: TRBJ2-7; CDR3 protein: CASSFLAESYERQYF
V gene: TRBV5-5; J gene: TRBJ2-7; CDR3 protein: CASSLVTGSGYEQYF
V gene: TRBV5-1; J gene: TRBJ2-7; CDR3 protein: CASSLGTGSVYEQYF
V gene: TRBV10-3; J gene: TRBJ2-7; CDR3 protein: CAIPPGTSGSVMMWEQYF
V gene: TRBV6-2/TRBV6-3; J gene: TRBJ1-2; CDR3 protein: CASSYLSGGYGYTF
V gene: TRBV19; J gene: TRBJ2-2; CDR3 protein: CASSISGSTGELFF